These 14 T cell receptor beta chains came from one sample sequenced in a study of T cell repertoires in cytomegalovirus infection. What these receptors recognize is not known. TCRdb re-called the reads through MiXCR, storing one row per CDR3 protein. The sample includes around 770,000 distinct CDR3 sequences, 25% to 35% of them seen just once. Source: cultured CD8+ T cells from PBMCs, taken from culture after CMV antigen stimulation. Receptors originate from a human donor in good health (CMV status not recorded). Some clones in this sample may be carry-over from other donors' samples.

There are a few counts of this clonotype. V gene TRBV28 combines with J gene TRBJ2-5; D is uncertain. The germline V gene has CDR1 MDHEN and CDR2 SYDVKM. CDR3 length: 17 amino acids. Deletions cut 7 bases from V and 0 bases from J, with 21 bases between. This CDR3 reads CASKIIQGPQNQETQYF. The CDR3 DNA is TGTGCCAGCAAAATAATTCAAGGGCCTCAGAACCAAGAGACCCAGTACTTC.

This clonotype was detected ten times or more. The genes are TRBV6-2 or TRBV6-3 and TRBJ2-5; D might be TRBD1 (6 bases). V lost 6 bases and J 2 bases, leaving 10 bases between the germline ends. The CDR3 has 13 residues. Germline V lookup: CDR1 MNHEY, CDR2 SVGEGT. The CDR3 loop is CASSYGQQETQYF. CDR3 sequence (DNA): TGTGCCAGCAGCTACGGACAGCAAGAGACCCAGTACTTC.

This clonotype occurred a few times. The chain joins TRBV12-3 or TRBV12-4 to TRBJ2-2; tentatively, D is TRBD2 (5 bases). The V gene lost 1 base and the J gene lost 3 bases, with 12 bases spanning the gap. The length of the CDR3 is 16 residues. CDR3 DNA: TGTGCCAGCAGTTTAGGAGGGAGCGGATACACCGGGGAGCTGTTTTTT. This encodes CASSLGGSGYTGELFF.

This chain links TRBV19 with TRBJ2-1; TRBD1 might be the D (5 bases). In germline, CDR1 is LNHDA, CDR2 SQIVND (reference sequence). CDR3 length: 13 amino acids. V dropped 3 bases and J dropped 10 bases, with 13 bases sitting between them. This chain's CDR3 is CASSIGRAGEQFF. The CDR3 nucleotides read TGTGCCAGTAGTATCGGCAGGGCAGGCGAGCAGTTCTTC.

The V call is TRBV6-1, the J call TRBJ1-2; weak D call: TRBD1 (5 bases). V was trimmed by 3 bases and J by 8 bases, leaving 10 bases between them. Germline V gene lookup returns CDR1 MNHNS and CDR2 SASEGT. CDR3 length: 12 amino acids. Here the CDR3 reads CASSDSGIGYTF. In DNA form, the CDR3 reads TGTGCCAGCAGTGATTCAGGGATCGGCTACACCTTC.

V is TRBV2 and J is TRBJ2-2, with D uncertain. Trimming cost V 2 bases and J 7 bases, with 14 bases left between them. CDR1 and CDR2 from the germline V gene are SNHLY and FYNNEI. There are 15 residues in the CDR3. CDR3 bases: TGTGCCAGCAGTGAATATAGGGTGCTGAACGGGGAGCTGTTTTTT. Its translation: CASSEYRVLNGELFF. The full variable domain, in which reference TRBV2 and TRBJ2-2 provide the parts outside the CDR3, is EPEVTQTPSHQVTQMGQEVILRCVPISNHLYFYWYRQILGQKVEFLVSFYNNEISEKSEIFDDQFSVERPDGSNFTLKIRSTKLEDSAMYFCASSEYRVLNGELFFGEGSRLTVL.

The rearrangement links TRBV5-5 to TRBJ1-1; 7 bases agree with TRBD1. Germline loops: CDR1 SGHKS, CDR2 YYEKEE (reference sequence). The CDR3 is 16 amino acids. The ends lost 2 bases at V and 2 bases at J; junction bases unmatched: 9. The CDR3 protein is CASSFEGDSPNTEAFF. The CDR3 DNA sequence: TGTGCCAGCAGCTTTGAAGGGGACAGCCCCAACACTGAAGCTTTCTTT.

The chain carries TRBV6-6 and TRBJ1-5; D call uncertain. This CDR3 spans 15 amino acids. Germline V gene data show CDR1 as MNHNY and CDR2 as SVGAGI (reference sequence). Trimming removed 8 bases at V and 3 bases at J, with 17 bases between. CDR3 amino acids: CASGLMKPSNQPQHF. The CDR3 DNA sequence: TGTGCCAGCGGCCTCATGAAACCCTCCAATCAGCCCCAGCATTTT.

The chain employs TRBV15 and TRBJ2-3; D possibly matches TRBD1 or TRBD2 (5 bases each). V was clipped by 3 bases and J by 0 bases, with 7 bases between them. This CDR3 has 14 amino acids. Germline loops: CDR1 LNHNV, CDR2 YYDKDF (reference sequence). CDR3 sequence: CATSSWGSTDTQYF. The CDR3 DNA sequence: TGTGCCACCAGCAGCTGGGGGAGCACAGATACGCAGTATTTT.

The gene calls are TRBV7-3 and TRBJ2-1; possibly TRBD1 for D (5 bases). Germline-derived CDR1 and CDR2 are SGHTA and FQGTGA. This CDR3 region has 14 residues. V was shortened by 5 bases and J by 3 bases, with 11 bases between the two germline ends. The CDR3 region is CASSPDTHYNEQFF. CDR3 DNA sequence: TGTGCCAGCAGCCCGGACACCCACTACAATGAGCAGTTCTTC.

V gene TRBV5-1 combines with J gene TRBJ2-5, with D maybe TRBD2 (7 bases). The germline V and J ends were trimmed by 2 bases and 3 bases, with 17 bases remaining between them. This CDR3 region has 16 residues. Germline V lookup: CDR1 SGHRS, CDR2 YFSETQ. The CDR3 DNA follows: TGCGCCAGCAGCTTAACGTTGGGGGGGGGCAAAGAGACCCAGTACTTC. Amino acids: CASSLTLGGGKETQYF.

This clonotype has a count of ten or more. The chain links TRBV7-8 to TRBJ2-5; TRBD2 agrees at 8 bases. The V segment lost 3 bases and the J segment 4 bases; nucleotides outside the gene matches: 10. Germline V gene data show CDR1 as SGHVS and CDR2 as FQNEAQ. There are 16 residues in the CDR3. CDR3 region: CASSLGDDGGAETQYF. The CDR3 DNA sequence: TGTGCCAGCAGCTTGGGCGATGACGGGGGGGCAGAGACCCAGTACTTC.

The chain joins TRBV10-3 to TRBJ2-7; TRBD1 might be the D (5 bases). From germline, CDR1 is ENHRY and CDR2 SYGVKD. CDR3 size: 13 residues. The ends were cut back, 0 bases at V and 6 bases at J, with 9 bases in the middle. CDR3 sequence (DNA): TGTGCCATCAGTGAGTCCCAGGGTCGCGAGCAGTACGTC. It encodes CAISESQGREQYV.

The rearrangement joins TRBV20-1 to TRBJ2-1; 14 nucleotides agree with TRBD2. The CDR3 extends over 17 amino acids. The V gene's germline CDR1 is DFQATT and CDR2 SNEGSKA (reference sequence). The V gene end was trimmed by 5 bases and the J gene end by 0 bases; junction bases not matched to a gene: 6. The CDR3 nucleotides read TGCAGTGCTGCCCGACTAGCGGGGGGGAGCTCCTACAATGAGCAGTTCTTC. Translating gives CSAARLAGGSSYNEQFF.